These 12 T cell receptor beta chains originate from one sample sequenced in a study of blood T cell repertoires in COVID-19. Libraries were prepared by immunoSEQ multiplex PCR; TCRdb keeps only in-frame clonotypes and omits some of them. The sample lists 110,000 or so clones; about four fifths were seen once. The sample consisted of peripheral blood. The receptors come from a man at least 80 years old with acute or convalescent COVID-19.

This chain joins TRBV29-1 and TRBJ2-5, with no clear D. Germline loops: CDR1 SQVTM, CDR2 ANQGSEA. CDR3 length equals 13 residues. The germline V and J ends were trimmed by 2 bases and 2 bases, with 9 bases remaining between them. In DNA, the CDR3 is TGCAGCGTTGAACATGGAGCGCAAGAGACCCAGTACTTC. It codes for CSVEHGAQETQYF.

This clone was recorded once. This chain links TRBV2 with TRBJ2-5; 7 nucleotides match TRBD1. V dropped 6 bases and J dropped 5; count of bases not matched to a gene: 0. CDR3 size: 11 residues. Germline CDR1 and CDR2: SNHLY and FYNNEI. The CDR3, as DNA: TGTGCCAGCAGACAGGGGGAGACCCAGTACTTC. Protein product: CASRQGETQYF.

The genes are TRBV29-1 and TRBJ1-1; 8 nucleotides match TRBD1. The V and J ends lost 5 bases and 4 bases, in that order; junction bases with no gene match: 9. The CDR3 is 14 amino acids. Germline assignment: CDR1 SQVTM and CDR2 ANQGSEA. The chain's CDR3 is CSVTPDRAPTEAFF. As DNA, the CDR3 is TGCAGCGTTACCCCGGACAGGGCCCCCACTGAAGCTTTCTTT.

This clone has a single count. V usage is TRBV3-1 (or the pseudogene TRBV3-2) and J usage is TRBJ2-1, with D perhaps matching TRBD2 (6 bases). V gave up 1 base and J gave up 8 bases, with 12 bases separating them. Germline V gene lookup returns CDR1 LGHDT and CDR2 YNNKEL (reference sequence). This CDR3 comprises 14 residues. The CDR3 here is CASSQVLAGYEQFF. Written as DNA, the CDR3 is TGTGCCAGCAGCCAAGTACTAGCAGGCTATGAGCAGTTCTTC.

The rearrangement uses TRBV7-8 and TRBJ1-4; no clear D gene. The CDR3 totals 14 residues. V was pared by 4 bases and J by 5 bases, with 11 bases between. Germline assignment: CDR1 SGHVS and CDR2 FQNEAQ. CDR3 coding DNA: TGTGCCAGCAGCTACAGAGATCAAAATGAAAAACTGTTTTTT. Translation: CASSYRDQNEKLFF.

The chain combines TRBV2 with TRBJ2-7, with 8 bases that match TRBD1. Germline-derived CDR1 and CDR2 are SNHLY and FYNNEI. This CDR3 is built from 14 residues. The trim removed 7 bases at V and 1 base at J, leaving 6 bases unmatched. This chain's CDR3 is CASTGQGVSYEQYF. As DNA, the CDR3 is TGTGCCAGCACCGGACAGGGTGTATCCTACGAGCAGTACTTC.

The chain has TRBV5-1 and TRBJ2-1; 8 positions match TRBD2. CDR1 SGHRS and CDR2 YFSETQ come from the germline V gene. The CDR3 covers 16 residues. V lost 1 base and J lost 7; bases outside the gene matches: 10. The CDR3 DNA sequence: TGCGCCAGCAGCTTGTCTCCAGCGGGAGTAGGTAATGAGCAGTTCTTC. This codes for CASSLSPAGVGNEQFF.

The genes are TRBV7-9 and TRBJ1-1, with unresolved D. Germline V CDR1 and CDR2: SEHNR, FQNEAQ (reference sequence). This CDR3 spans 15 amino acids. The V and J ends lost 1 base and 7 bases respectively, with 16 bases between them. The CDR3 region is CASSLERLLGSEAFF. The CDR3 DNA reads as TGTGCCAGCAGCTTAGAGAGACTCCTCGGGAGTGAAGCTTTCTTT.

The chain links TRBV7-3 to TRBJ1-6, with D hard to call. The CDR3 is 13 residues long. Per germline, CDR1 SGHTA and CDR2 FQGTGA. Trimming removed 5 bases at V and 3 bases at J, with 5 bases between. The chain's CDR3 is CASSINYNSPLHF. In DNA, the CDR3 is TGTGCCAGCAGCATTAACTATAATTCACCCCTCCACTTT.

The V call is TRBV28, the J call TRBJ1-6; 7 positions agree with TRBD1. The ends lost 4 bases at V and 8 bases at J; junction bases unmatched: 5. CDR3 length: 14 residues. The germline gives CDR1 MDHEN, CDR2 SYDVKM. CDR3 sequence reads: CASSSRGWDSPLHF. CDR3 DNA: TGTGCCAGCAGTTCCAGGGGGTGGGATTCACCCCTCCACTTT.

This chain links TRBV3-1 (or the pseudogene TRBV3-2) with TRBJ1-4; D is ambiguous. V lost 0 bases and J lost 8, with 7 bases in between. Germline V CDR1 and CDR2: LGHDT, YNNKEL (reference sequence). The CDR3 has 13 residues. As DNA, the CDR3 is TGTGCCAGCAGCCAAGATCTTGGCGAAAAACTGTTTTTT. Its protein is CASSQDLGEKLFF.

This clone came up once. The chain joins TRBV20-1 to TRBJ2-1; 15 positions agree with TRBD2. Trimming at V came to 5 bases and at J to 7 bases, leaving 12 bases not matched to a gene. Germline-derived CDR1 and CDR2 are DFQATT and SNEGSKA (reference sequence). This CDR3 is built from 17 residues. The CDR3 protein is CSAGGTSGRRVFNEQFF. In nucleotides, the CDR3 is TGCAGTGCTGGTGGGACTAGCGGGAGGAGAGTCTTTAATGAGCAGTTCTTC.